These T cell receptor beta chains were read from a single sample in a study of metastatic and nonmetastatic thyroid tumors. TCRdb re-clonotyped the PCR reads through MiXCR. The sample has 15,000 to 20,000 clones, 22% seen once. Sample: adjacent normal tissue. The receptors originated from a female donor with papillary thyroid cancer or a benign thyroid nodule (not recorded which). Some clones in this sample may be carry-over from other donors' samples. Each CDR3 is given with its conserved first and last residue. A D gene is named only where the DNA matches it firmly. The size field is filled for only some rows; it gives once, few, many or a size class.

size,V,J,D,DNA,CDR3
NA,TRBV11-3,TRBJ2-1,NA,TGTGCCAGCAGCTTATCAACTGTATACAATGAGCAGTTCTTC,CASSLSTVYNEQFF
few,TRBV10-3,TRBJ1-4,NA,TGTGCCATAAGGGACGGCCTTAATGAAAAACTGTTTTTT,CAIRDGLNEKLFF
many,TRBV30,TRBJ2-1,NA,TGTGCCTGGAGCCCGTCCTACAATGAGCAGTTCTTC,CAWSPSYNEQFF
NA,TRBV6-4,TRBJ2-3,TRBD1,TGTGCCAGCAGTGTGCAGGGGGATACAGATACGCAGTATTTT,CASSVQGDTDTQYF
few,TRBV27,TRBJ2-1,NA,TGTGCCAGCAGATTAGGGTCCCGAAACAATGAGCAGTTCTTC,CASRLGSRNNEQFF
NA,TRBV12-3/TRBV12-4,TRBJ1-4,NA,TGTGCCAGCAGTTTAAGGGGGATCAGCAGTGAAAAACTGTTTTTT,CASSLRGISSEKLFF
few,TRBV5-1,TRBJ2-7,NA,TGCGCCAGCAGCTTGGATACAGGTGGCGAGCAGTACTTC,CASSLDTGGEQYF
many,TRBV6-6,TRBJ2-1,NA,TGTGCCAGCAGTTACTCCGGCAGGGCGGAGAATGAGCAGTTCTTC,CASSYSGRAENEQFF
NA,TRBV10-1,TRBJ1-2,NA,TGCGCCAGCAGTGAGGTACCGGGGACTGGCTACACCTTC,CASSEVPGTGYTF
few,TRBV7-3,TRBJ2-1,TRBD1,TGTGCCAGCAGCTTAAATAGGGGGCGCGACAATGAGCAGTTCTTC,CASSLNRGRDNEQFF